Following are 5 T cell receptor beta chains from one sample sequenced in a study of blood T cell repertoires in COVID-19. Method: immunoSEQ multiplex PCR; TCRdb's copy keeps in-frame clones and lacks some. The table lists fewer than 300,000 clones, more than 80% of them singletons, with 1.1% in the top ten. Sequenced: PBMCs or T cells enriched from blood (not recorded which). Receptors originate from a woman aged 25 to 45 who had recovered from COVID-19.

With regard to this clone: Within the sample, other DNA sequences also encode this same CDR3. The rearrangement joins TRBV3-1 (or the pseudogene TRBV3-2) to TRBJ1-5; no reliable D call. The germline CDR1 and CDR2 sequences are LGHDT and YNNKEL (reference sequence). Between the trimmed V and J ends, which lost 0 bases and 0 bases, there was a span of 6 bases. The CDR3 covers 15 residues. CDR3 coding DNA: TGTGCCAGCAGCCAAGATTCGAGTAGCAATCAGCCCCAGCATTTT. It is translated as CASSQDSSSNQPQHF.

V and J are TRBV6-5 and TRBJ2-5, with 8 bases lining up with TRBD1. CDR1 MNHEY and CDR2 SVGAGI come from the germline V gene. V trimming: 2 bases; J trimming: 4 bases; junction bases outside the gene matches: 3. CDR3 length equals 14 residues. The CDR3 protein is CASSYQQGGETQYF. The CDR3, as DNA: TGTGCCAGCAGTTACCAACAGGGGGGAGAGACCCAGTACTTC.

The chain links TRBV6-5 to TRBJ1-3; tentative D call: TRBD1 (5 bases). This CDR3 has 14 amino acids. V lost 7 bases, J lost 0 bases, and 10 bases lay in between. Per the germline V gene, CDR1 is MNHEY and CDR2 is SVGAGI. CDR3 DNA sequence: TGTGCCAGCACCTCGGACATCTCTGGAAACACCATATATTTT. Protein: CASTSDISGNTIYF.

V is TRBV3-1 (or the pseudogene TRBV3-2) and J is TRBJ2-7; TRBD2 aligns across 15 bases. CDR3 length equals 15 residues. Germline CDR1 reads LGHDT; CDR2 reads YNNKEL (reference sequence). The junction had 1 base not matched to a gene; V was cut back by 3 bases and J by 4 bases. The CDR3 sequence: CASSQGLAGGYEQYF. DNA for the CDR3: TGTGCCAGCAGCCAGGGACTAGCGGGAGGTTACGAGCAGTACTTC.

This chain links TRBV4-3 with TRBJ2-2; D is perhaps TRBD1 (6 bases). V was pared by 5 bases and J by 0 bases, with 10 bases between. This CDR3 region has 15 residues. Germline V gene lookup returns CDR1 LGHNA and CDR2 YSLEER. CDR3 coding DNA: TGCGCCAGCAGCTCCAGGGGTTCGAACACCGGGGAGCTGTTTTTT. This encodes CASSSRGSNTGELFF.